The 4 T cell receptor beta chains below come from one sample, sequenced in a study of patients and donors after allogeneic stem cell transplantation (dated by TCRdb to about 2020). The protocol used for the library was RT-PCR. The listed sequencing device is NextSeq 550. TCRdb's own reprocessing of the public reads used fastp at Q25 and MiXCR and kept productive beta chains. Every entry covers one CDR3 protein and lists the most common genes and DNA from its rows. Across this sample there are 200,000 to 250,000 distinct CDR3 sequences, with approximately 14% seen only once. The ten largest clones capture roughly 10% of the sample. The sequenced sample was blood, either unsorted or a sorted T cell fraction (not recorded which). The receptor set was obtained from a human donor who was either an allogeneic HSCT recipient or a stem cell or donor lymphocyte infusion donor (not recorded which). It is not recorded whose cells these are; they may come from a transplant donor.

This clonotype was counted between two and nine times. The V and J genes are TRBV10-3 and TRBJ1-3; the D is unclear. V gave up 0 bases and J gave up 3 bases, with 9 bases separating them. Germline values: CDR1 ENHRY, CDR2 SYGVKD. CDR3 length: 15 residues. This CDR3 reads CAISESSRLGNTIYF. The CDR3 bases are TGTGCCATCAGTGAGTCATCCCGTCTTGGAAACACCATATATTTT.

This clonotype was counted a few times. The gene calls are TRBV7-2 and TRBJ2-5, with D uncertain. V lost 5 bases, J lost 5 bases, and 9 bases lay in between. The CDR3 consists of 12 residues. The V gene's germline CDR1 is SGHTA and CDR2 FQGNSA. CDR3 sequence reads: CASSQRPETQYF. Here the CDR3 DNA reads TGTGCCAGCAGCCAGAGGCCCGAGACCCAGTACTTC.

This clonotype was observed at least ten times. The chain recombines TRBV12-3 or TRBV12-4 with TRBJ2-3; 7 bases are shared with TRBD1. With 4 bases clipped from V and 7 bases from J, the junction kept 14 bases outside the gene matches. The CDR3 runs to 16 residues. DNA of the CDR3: TGTGCCAGCAGTTCCGCGACAGGGACCCCCGCGAATACGCAGTATTTT. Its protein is CASSSATGTPANTQYF.

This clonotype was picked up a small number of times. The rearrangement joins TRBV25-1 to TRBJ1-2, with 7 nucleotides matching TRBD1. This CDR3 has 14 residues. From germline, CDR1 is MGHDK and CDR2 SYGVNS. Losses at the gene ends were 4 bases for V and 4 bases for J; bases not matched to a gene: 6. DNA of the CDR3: TGTGCCAGCAGTGGACTTACAGGGGCCTATGGCTACACCTTC. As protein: CASSGLTGAYGYTF.